These T cell receptor beta chains were read from a single sample in a study of beta chain features in type 1 diabetes. TCRdb keeps only in-frame clones here, not all; method: immunoSEQ multiplex PCR. The sample consists of a few hundred thousand clones, about 19% of them appearing once. The sample consisted of naive CD4+ T cells from blood. The receptor source for this set is a young woman in good health. Both conserved end residues are part of each CDR3. The D gene is left open where the match is weak. Part of the rows lack a size; the others show once, few, many or a class for expanded clones.

J gene: TRBJ1-2; D gene: .; clone size: .; CDR3 length: 12; V gene: TRBV27; CDR3 protein: CASSPGGYGYTF; CDR3 DNA: TGTGCCAGCAGTCCCGGGGGCTATGGCTACACCTTC
J gene: TRBJ2-5; D gene: TRBD2; clone size: few; CDR3 length: 14; V gene: TRBV7-2; CDR3 protein: CASSLAPGRETQYF; CDR3 DNA: TGTGCCAGCAGCTTAGCCCCCGGGAGGGAGACCCAGTACTTC
J gene: TRBJ1-1; D gene: TRBD1; clone size: few; CDR3 length: 15; V gene: TRBV7-2; CDR3 protein: CASSLGQGPDTEAFF; CDR3 DNA: TGTGCCAGCAGCCTCGGACAGGGCCCCGACACTGAAGCTTTCTTT
J gene: TRBJ1-1; D gene: TRBD1; clone size: .; CDR3 length: 14; V gene: TRBV5-1; CDR3 protein: CASSLQGRNTEAFF; CDR3 DNA: TGCGCCAGCAGCTTACAGGGGAGGAACACTGAAGCTTTCTTT
J gene: TRBJ2-2; D gene: .; clone size: .; CDR3 length: 16; V gene: TRBV7-9; CDR3 protein: CASSLGGAGKTGELFF; CDR3 DNA: TGTGCCAGCAGCTTAGGAGGAGCAGGGAAGACCGGGGAGCTGTTTTTT
J gene: TRBJ2-7; D gene: TRBD1; clone size: few; CDR3 length: 15; V gene: TRBV15; CDR3 protein: CATSRSQGNTYEQYF; CDR3 DNA: TGTGCCACCAGCAGATCACAGGGGAATACGTACGAGCAGTACTTC
J gene: TRBJ2-1; D gene: TRBD2; clone size: .; CDR3 length: 15; V gene: TRBV2; CDR3 protein: CASSDGASGSWEQFF; CDR3 DNA: TGTGCCAGCAGTGATGGAGCTAGCGGGTCCTGGGAGCAGTTCTTC
J gene: TRBJ2-3; D gene: TRBD2; clone size: few; CDR3 length: 17; V gene: TRBV9; CDR3 protein: CASSPLASGIGLGAQYF; CDR3 DNA: TGTGCCAGCAGCCCCCTGGCTAGCGGGATTGGGTTGGGTGCGCAGTATTTT
J gene: TRBJ2-1; D gene: .; clone size: .; CDR3 length: 15; V gene: TRBV6-9; CDR3 protein: CAFQGGGAERSEQFF; CDR3 DNA: TGTGCCTTCCAGGGCGGAGGGGCCGAGAGGAGTGAGCAGTTCTTC
J gene: TRBJ1-6; D gene: .; clone size: .; CDR3 length: 14; V gene: TRBV30; CDR3 protein: CAWTRQVRNSPLHF; CDR3 DNA: TGTGCCTGGACGCGACAGGTCCGGAATTCACCCCTCCACTTT
J gene: TRBJ2-5; D gene: .; clone size: .; CDR3 length: 13; V gene: TRBV7-9; CDR3 protein: CASSRQVQETQYF; CDR3 DNA: TGTGCCAGCAGCAGACAGGTTCAAGAGACCCAGTACTTC
J gene: TRBJ1-1; D gene: .; clone size: few; CDR3 length: 12; V gene: TRBV2; CDR3 protein: CASSEQAIEAFF; CDR3 DNA: TGTGCCAGCAGTGAACAGGCTATTGAAGCTTTCTTT
J gene: TRBJ2-2; D gene: TRBD2; clone size: few; CDR3 length: 14; V gene: TRBV2; CDR3 protein: CAIGTSGNTGELFF; CDR3 DNA: TGTGCCATCGGGACTAGCGGAAACACCGGGGAGCTGTTTTTT
J gene: TRBJ2-5; D gene: TRBD2; clone size: .; CDR3 length: 15; V gene: TRBV7-2; CDR3 protein: CASRSSGGKFETQYF; CDR3 DNA: TGTGCCAGCAGATCTAGCGGGGGGAAGTTCGAGACCCAGTACTTC
J gene: TRBJ1-2; D gene: TRBD1; clone size: .; CDR3 length: 13; V gene: TRBV7-8; CDR3 protein: CASSLGQGQGYTF; CDR3 DNA: TGTGCCAGCAGCTTAGGACAGGGACAAGGCTACACCTTC
J gene: TRBJ2-3; D gene: .; clone size: few; CDR3 length: 14; V gene: TRBV11-2; CDR3 protein: CASSLMVAADTQYF; CDR3 DNA: TGTGCCAGCAGCTTAATGGTAGCGGCAGATACGCAGTATTTT
J gene: TRBJ1-2; D gene: .; clone size: .; CDR3 length: 13; V gene: TRBV7-9; CDR3 protein: CASSLAEEGGYTF; CDR3 DNA: TGTGCCAGCAGCTTAGCGGAGGAGGGTGGCTACACCTTC
J gene: TRBJ1-5; D gene: TRBD1; clone size: .; CDR3 length: 14; V gene: TRBV6-6; CDR3 protein: CASSFTGGDQPQHF; CDR3 DNA: TGTGCCAGCAGCTTCACAGGGGGTGATCAGCCCCAGCATTTT
J gene: TRBJ2-2; D gene: .; clone size: few; CDR3 length: 16; V gene: TRBV4-1; CDR3 protein: CASSRSGGADTGELFF; CDR3 DNA: TGCGCCAGCAGCCGTTCGGGGGGCGCGGACACCGGGGAGCTGTTTTTT
J gene: TRBJ2-3; D gene: TRBD1; clone size: few; CDR3 length: 15; V gene: TRBV7-9; CDR3 protein: CASSFQDRGADTQYF; CDR3 DNA: TGTGCCAGCAGCTTCCAGGACAGGGGGGCAGATACGCAGTATTTT
J gene: TRBJ1-1; D gene: .; clone size: .; CDR3 length: 16; V gene: TRBV5-1; CDR3 protein: CASSLAGTSGPDEAFF; CDR3 DNA: TGCGCCAGCAGCTTGGCCGGGACATCGGGACCAGATGAAGCTTTCTTT
J gene: TRBJ2-3; D gene: .; clone size: few; CDR3 length: 15; V gene: TRBV7-9; CDR3 protein: CASVSRQATADTQYF; CDR3 DNA: TGTGCCAGCGTTTCGAGACAGGCCACAGCAGATACGCAGTATTTT
J gene: TRBJ1-5; D gene: TRBD1; clone size: .; CDR3 length: 15; V gene: TRBV7-2; CDR3 protein: CASSLGDRGNQPQHF; CDR3 DNA: TGTGCCAGCAGCTTGGGGGACAGGGGTAATCAGCCCCAGCATTTT
J gene: TRBJ2-1; D gene: TRBD2; clone size: .; CDR3 length: 15; V gene: TRBV5-6; CDR3 protein: CASSFRLAGHNEQFF; CDR3 DNA: TGTGCCAGCAGCTTCAGACTAGCGGGACACAATGAGCAGTTCTTC
J gene: TRBJ2-3; D gene: .; clone size: few; CDR3 length: 13; V gene: TRBV2; CDR3 protein: CASSEARTDTQYF; CDR3 DNA: TGTGCCAGCAGTGAAGCCCGGACAGATACGCAGTATTTT
J gene: TRBJ2-1; D gene: TRBD2; clone size: .; CDR3 length: 17; V gene: TRBV29-1; CDR3 protein: CSVERLAGVSSYNEQFF; CDR3 DNA: TGCAGCGTTGAGAGACTAGCGGGGGTAAGCTCCTACAATGAGCAGTTCTTC
J gene: TRBJ2-1; D gene: .; clone size: few; CDR3 length: 13; V gene: TRBV7-3; CDR3 protein: CASSASSYNEQFF; CDR3 DNA: TGTGCCAGCAGTGCCAGCTCCTACAATGAGCAGTTCTTC
J gene: TRBJ2-1; D gene: .; clone size: .; CDR3 length: 15; V gene: TRBV7-8; CDR3 protein: CASSRTGTSYNEQFF; CDR3 DNA: TGTGCCAGCAGCCGGACCGGGACTTCCTACAATGAGCAGTTCTTC
J gene: TRBJ2-1; D gene: .; clone size: few; CDR3 length: 15; V gene: TRBV9; CDR3 protein: CASSVEGQPYNEQFF; CDR3 DNA: TGTGCCAGCAGCGTAGAAGGACAGCCCTACAATGAGCAGTTCTTC
J gene: TRBJ2-3; D gene: .; clone size: few; CDR3 length: 16; V gene: TRBV5-1; CDR3 protein: CASSLAGLASTDTQYF; CDR3 DNA: TGCGCCAGCAGCTTGGCCGGGCTAGCGAGCACAGATACGCAGTATTTT
J gene: TRBJ1-6; D gene: .; clone size: .; CDR3 length: 18; V gene: TRBV4-1; CDR3 protein: CASSQPEKTGRHRSPLHF; CDR3 DNA: TGCGCCAGCAGCCAACCGGAAAAAACAGGGCGTCACCGTTCACCCCTCCACTTT
J gene: TRBJ1-2; D gene: .; clone size: few; CDR3 length: 15; V gene: TRBV11-2; CDR3 protein: CASSSPRGTNYGYTF; CDR3 DNA: TGTGCCAGCAGCTCTCCGAGGGGGACAAACTATGGCTACACCTTC
J gene: TRBJ1-2; D gene: TRBD1; clone size: .; CDR3 length: 13; V gene: TRBV5-4; CDR3 protein: CASSLLGGNGYTF; CDR3 DNA: TGTGCCAGCAGCTTGTTAGGGGGCAATGGCTACACCTTC
J gene: TRBJ2-1; D gene: .; clone size: .; CDR3 length: 12; V gene: TRBV5-4; CDR3 protein: CASSLDSNEQFF; CDR3 DNA: TGTGCCAGCAGCTTGGATAGCAATGAGCAGTTCTTC
J gene: TRBJ2-1; D gene: TRBD2; clone size: few; CDR3 length: 15; V gene: TRBV30; CDR3 protein: CAWKRGSGVGSEQFF; CDR3 DNA: TGTGCCTGGAAGAGAGGTAGCGGGGTAGGAAGTGAGCAGTTCTTC
J gene: TRBJ2-7; D gene: .; clone size: .; CDR3 length: 15; V gene: TRBV28; CDR3 protein: CASSQVGGSSYEQYF; CDR3 DNA: TGTGCCAGCAGTCAAGTTGGTGGCAGCTCCTACGAGCAGTACTTC
J gene: TRBJ2-1; D gene: TRBD2; clone size: .; CDR3 length: 15; V gene: TRBV9; CDR3 protein: CASSVDGGDANEQFF; CDR3 DNA: TGTGCCAGCAGCGTAGACGGGGGGGACGCAAATGAGCAGTTCTTC
J gene: TRBJ2-3; D gene: TRBD2; clone size: few; CDR3 length: 17; V gene: TRBV4-2; CDR3 protein: CASSQGVAGASTDTQYF; CDR3 DNA: TGTGCCAGCAGCCAAGGAGTAGCGGGGGCTAGCACAGATACGCAGTATTTT
J gene: TRBJ1-1; D gene: .; clone size: .; CDR3 length: 16; V gene: TRBV29-1; CDR3 protein: CSVEVRKEGMDTEAFF; CDR3 DNA: TGCAGCGTTGAAGTTCGGAAGGAGGGAATGGACACTGAAGCTTTCTTT
J gene: TRBJ1-1; D gene: TRBD1; clone size: .; CDR3 length: 14; V gene: TRBV10-3; CDR3 protein: CAIRDRSGHTEAFF; CDR3 DNA: TGTGCCATCAGGGACAGGTCGGGTCACACTGAAGCTTTCTTT
J gene: TRBJ2-1; D gene: .; clone size: few; CDR3 length: 13; V gene: TRBV7-3; CDR3 protein: CASSLGLRNEQFF; CDR3 DNA: TGTGCCAGCAGCTTAGGACTACGCAATGAGCAGTTCTTC
J gene: TRBJ2-7; D gene: TRBD2; clone size: .; CDR3 length: 15; V gene: TRBV4-2; CDR3 protein: CASSLAGGFGDEQYF; CDR3 DNA: TGTGCCAGTTCTCTAGCGGGAGGGTTTGGCGACGAGCAGTACTTC
J gene: TRBJ1-1; D gene: TRBD1; clone size: .; CDR3 length: 15; V gene: TRBV29-1; CDR3 protein: CSVRKQGASGPEAFF; CDR3 DNA: TGCAGCGTTAGGAAACAGGGGGCCTCGGGCCCTGAAGCTTTCTTT
J gene: TRBJ2-1; D gene: .; clone size: few; CDR3 length: 13; V gene: TRBV12-5; CDR3 protein: CASGFYRLDEQFF; CDR3 DNA: TGTGCTAGTGGTTTTTACAGGCTCGATGAGCAGTTCTTC